This entry lists 22 T cell receptor beta chains sequenced from one sample in a study of identical twins. TCRdb re-called the 5' RACE reads with MiXCR, one entry per CDR3 protein. This table holds about 570,000 distinct CDR3 sequences, just under 10% found once. The data also belong to a second study, concerning yellow fever vaccine responses in identical twins.

Sequencing was done on a sample of PBMCs. The source of these receptors is a woman aged 18-29 years in good health.

This chain connects TRBV9 to TRBJ2-3; D is perhaps TRBD1 (5 bases). Germline V gene sequence: CDR1 SGDLS, CDR2 YYNGEE. Trimming took off 3 bases at V and 7 bases at J, with 12 bases between the two ends. This CDR3 contains 13 residues. In DNA, the CDR3 is TGTGCCAGCAGCGAGGGGTCTCTTAATACGCAGTATTTT. Protein product: CASSEGSLNTQYF.

This clonotype was observed at least ten times. This sequence joins TRBV20-1 and TRBJ1-5; TRBD1 is a possible D gene (6 bases). Germline V gives CDR1 DFQATT, CDR2 SNEGSKA (reference sequence). CDR3 length: 15 amino acids. Trimming removed 0 bases from V and 0 bases from J, with 9 bases in between. The CDR3 is CSARETGSSNQPQHF. CDR3 nucleotide sequence: TGCAGTGCTAGAGAGACAGGATCTAGCAATCAGCCCCAGCATTTT.

This clonotype was detected a few times. The rearrangement uses TRBV12-3 or TRBV12-4 and TRBJ2-3; TRBD2 aligns across 12 bases. With 2 bases clipped from V and 4 bases from J, the junction kept 4 bases outside the gene matches. The CDR3 is 16 amino acids. CDR3 loop: CASSLFLAGGSDTQYF. In DNA, the CDR3 is TGTGCCAGCAGTTTATTCCTAGCGGGAGGGTCAGATACGCAGTATTTT.

This clonotype was recorded at least ten times. This chain links TRBV7-2 with TRBJ1-6, with D possibly matching TRBD1 (6 bases). CDR1 is SGHTA, CDR2 FQGNSA, per germline. Trimming left V 6 bases short and J 8 bases short, with 20 bases between. CDR3 size: 16 residues. DNA of the CDR3: TGTGCCAGCAGTCCAGCGCAAAGGACAGTTGATTCACCCCTCCACTTT. It codes for CASSPAQRTVDSPLHF.

This clonotype was detected many times. V gene TRBV12-3 or TRBV12-4 combines with J gene TRBJ2-3; possibly TRBD2 for D (7 bases). The CDR3 runs to 16 residues. Trimming left V 3 bases short and J 5 bases short, with 18 bases between. The CDR3 bases are TGTGCCAGCAGTTTCTTGGGAGGGGGTGAGGGAGATACGCAGTATTTT. Protein: CASSFLGGGEGDTQYF.

Many counts were recorded for this clonotype. The chain carries TRBV12-3 or TRBV12-4 and TRBJ2-3, with TRBD1 matching 8 bases. The CDR3 runs 15 residues. Trimming took 4 bases from V and 3 from J; bases not matched to a gene: 6. CDR3 amino acids: CASSSGGIWTDTQYF. In nucleotides, the CDR3 is TGTGCCAGCAGTTCAGGGGGCATATGGACAGATACGCAGTATTTT.

This clonotype was seen ten or more times. The V gene is TRBV7-8, the J gene TRBJ2-5, with unresolved D. This CDR3 has 13 residues. Germline-derived CDR1 and CDR2 are SGHVS and FQNEAQ. Trimming took 5 bases from V and 2 from J, leaving 9 bases between them. CDR3 sequence (DNA): TGTGCCAGCAGCCCTACAAGGCAAGAGACCCAGTACTTC. Its protein product is CASSPTRQETQYF. Drawing the rest from reference TRBV7-8 and TRBJ2-5, the complete variable domain is GAGVSQSPRYKVAKRGQDVALRCDPISGHVSLFWYQQALGQGPEFLTYFQNEAQLDKSGLPSDRFFAERPEGSVSTLKIQRTQQEDSAVYLCASSPTRQETQYFGPGTRLLVL.

The table lists this clonotype with many counts. The chain employs TRBV27 and TRBJ2-5; TRBD2 matches at 9 bases. Per germline, CDR1 MNHEY and CDR2 SMNVEV (reference sequence). V was pared by 6 bases and J by 2 bases, with 7 bases of the junction left unmatched. CDR3 length: 15 amino acids. The CDR3 reads CASRPLAGAQETQYF. The CDR3 nucleotides are TGTGCCAGCAGACCTTTAGCGGGAGCACAAGAGACCCAGTACTTC.

This clonotype was picked up a small number of times. The V and J genes are TRBV7-9 and TRBJ2-1, with D possibly TRBD2 on 6 matching bases. Deletions cut 5 bases from V and 4 bases from J, with 15 bases between. There are 15 residues in the CDR3. The V gene's germline CDR1 is SEHNR and CDR2 FQNEAQ (reference sequence). The CDR3 loop is CASSRPGRFYNEQFF. CDR3 nucleotide sequence: TGTGCCAGCAGCCGCCCGGGGAGGTTTTACAATGAGCAGTTCTTC.

This chain links TRBV11-2 with TRBJ2-5; D is possibly TRBD1 or TRBD2 (5 bases each). V lost 4 bases to trimming and J lost 6 bases, with 12 bases between them. CDR3 size: 13 residues. CDR1 and CDR2 from the germline V gene are SGHAT and FQNNGV. CDR3 residues: CASSSPGRQTQYF. CDR3 sequence (DNA): TGTGCCAGCAGCTCACCAGGGAGACAGACCCAGTACTTC.

This clonotype was seen ten or more times. The rearrangement joins TRBV5-1 to TRBJ2-2; 10 bases are shared with TRBD2. V trimming: 3 bases; J trimming: 4 bases; junction bases outside the gene matches: 12. The CDR3 runs to 18 residues. From germline, CDR1 is SGHRS and CDR2 YFSETQ. The CDR3 spells CASSSKTLAGGVTGELFF. CDR3 DNA: TGCGCCAGCAGCTCGAAGACCTTAGCGGGAGGAGTCACCGGGGAGCTGTTTTTT.

The chain links TRBV3-1 to TRBJ2-3; D possibly corresponds to TRBD2 (7 bases). This CDR3 comprises 16 residues. Germline loops: CDR1 LGHDT, CDR2 YNNKEL (reference sequence). V lost 0 bases and J lost 8, with 18 bases in between. The CDR3 DNA sequence: TGTGCCAGCAGCCAAGATCCCGGGGGGCCCGGGGGTACGCAGTATTTT. Translated: CASSQDPGGPGGTQYF.

As to this clonotype: The junction shows a germline mismatch at one end, possibly a read error. The chain uses TRBV20-1 and TRBJ2-1, with D perhaps matching TRBD2 (5 bases). The germline gives CDR1 DFQATT, CDR2 SNEGSKA (reference sequence). This CDR3 has 15 residues. The CDR3 DNA reads as TGCAATGCTAGAGGTGGAGGCGCCCCGTACAATGAGCAGTTCTTC. Translated, it gives CNARGGGAPYNEQFF.

The chain recombines TRBV12-3 or TRBV12-4 with TRBJ2-1; D possibly uses TRBD1 or TRBD2 (5 bases each). The CDR3 runs to 19 residues. The chain's CDR3 is CTCCLEGPNQLSSYNEQFF. CDR3 sequence (DNA): TGTACCTGCTGTTTAGAGGGGCCGAATCAACTGAGCTCCTACAATGAGCAGTTCTTC.

This clonotype was seen a handful of times. This sequence joins TRBV20-1 and TRBJ2-5; the match to TRBD2 covers 7 bases. Losses at the gene ends were 3 bases for V and 3 bases for J; bases not matched to a gene: 10. CDR1 is DFQATT and CDR2 is SNEGSKA in the germline V gene (reference sequence). The CDR3 length is 15 residues. This chain's CDR3 is CSARTPAGVKETQYF. For the CDR3, the DNA is TGCAGTGCTAGGACCCCCGCGGGGGTGAAAGAGACCCAGTACTTC.

V usage is TRBV30 and J usage is TRBJ2-1; TRBD2 agrees at 9 bases. This CDR3 spans 15 amino acids. The germline CDR1 and CDR2 sequences are GTSNPN and SVGIG (reference sequence). V was clipped by 2 bases and J by 9 bases; unmatched bases: 11. CDR3 amino acids: CAWSLKRGVVFEQFF. CDR3 DNA: TGTGCCTGGAGTCTCAAGCGGGGGGTTGTCTTTGAGCAGTTCTTC.

The chain links TRBV9 to TRBJ2-1, with no clear D. This CDR3 is 15 amino acids long. The V end was cut by 2 bases, the J end by 1 base, with 10 bases between. Germline CDR1 SGDLS, CDR2 YYNGEE. The CDR3 DNA follows: TGTGCCAGCAGCGTCTTTGGTGTTTCCTACAATGAGCAGTTCTTC. Protein sequence: CASSVFGVSYNEQFF.

This clonotype has a handful of counts. The chain is built from TRBV7-2 and TRBJ2-4; 7 bases fit TRBD2. J gave up 3 bases and V 3 bases, and 2 bases lay outside the gene matches. This CDR3 region has 14 residues. The V gene's germline CDR1 is SGHTA and CDR2 FQGNSA. The CDR3 loop reads CASSFSGGKNIQYF. CDR3 DNA: TGTGCCAGCAGCTTCTCGGGAGGCAAAAACATTCAGTACTTC.

The rearrangement links TRBV7-9 to TRBJ2-1; 8 bases fit TRBD1. CDR1 is SEHNR, CDR2 FQNEAQ, per germline (reference sequence). The CDR3 consists of 17 residues. Losses at the gene ends were 2 bases for V and 9 bases for J; bases not matched to a gene: 15. The CDR3, as DNA: TGTGCCAGCAGCTTACCCCCCCGACAGGGGATAGGGAGTGAGCAGTTCTTC. Translating it yields CASSLPPRQGIGSEQFF.

The chain recombines TRBV20-1 with TRBJ2-7, with 7 bases that match TRBD2. The CDR3 sequence is 16 residues long. The V gene end was trimmed by 4 bases and the J gene end by 4 bases; junction bases not matched to a gene: 16. Germline loops: CDR1 DFQATT, CDR2 SNEGSKA (reference sequence). CDR3 amino acids: CSATLADYSTRYEQYF. The CDR3 bases are TGCAGTGCTACCCTAGCGGATTACAGTACTCGATACGAGCAGTACTTC.

This clonotype has at least ten counts. The rearrangement links TRBV12-3 or TRBV12-4 to TRBJ2-7; D not resolved. The length of the CDR3 is 12 residues. V lost 3 bases and J 3 bases, leaving 6 bases between the germline ends. The CDR3 protein is CASSLQDYEQYF. CDR3 DNA: TGTGCCAGCAGTTTGCAGGACTACGAGCAGTACTTC.

This clonotype was seen repeatedly, ten times or more. V gene TRBV4-3 combines with J gene TRBJ2-1, with D tentatively TRBD2 (6 bases). Between the trimmed V and J ends, which lost 5 bases and 10 bases, there was a span of 15 bases. Looked up from germline, CDR1 is LGHNA and CDR2 is YSLEER. The CDR3 contains 13 residues. CDR3 in amino acids: CASSSYLGGEQFF. DNA of the CDR3: TGCGCCAGCAGCTCGTACCTTGGGGGGGAGCAGTTCTTC.